This T cell receptor beta chain was captured in a study of patients and donors after allogeneic stem cell transplantation. Each CDR3 protein gets one entry after TCRdb re-called the RT-PCR reads with MiXCR. This sample has some 960,000 distinct CDR3 sequences; roughly 18% occur once, and the top ten carry around 6%. CDR3 size: 15 residues. V was pared by 6 bases and J by 0 bases, with 6 bases of the junction left unmatched. Germline CDR1 MNHNS, CDR2 SASEGT. Specimen: blood, either unsorted or a sorted T cell fraction (not recorded which). The TCR sequence derives from a human donor who was either an allogeneic HSCT recipient or a stem cell or donor lymphocyte infusion donor (not recorded which). It is not recorded whose cells these are; they may come from a transplant donor. The chain couples TRBV6-1 to TRBJ2-3, with 7 nucleotides matching TRBD1. As DNA, the CDR3 is TGTGCCAGCAGCGACAGGGACACTAGCACAGATACGCAGTATTTT. Amino acids: CASSDRDTSTDTQYF.